This T cell receptor beta chain emerged from a study of shared clonotypes between healthy human individuals. A few counts support this clone. Its antigen is not identified. Study outcomes and limitations: Naive CD4 clonotypes overlapped across a handful of donors at 4.5% to 5.5%. Generally, estimated richness proved larger in naive subsets than it did in memory subsets.

Several immunoSEQ plates received, in even portions, the genomic DNA of each subset. Produced via immunoSEQ multiplex PCR; TCRdb's table is partial and in-frame only. Among 100,000 to 120,000 clones listed, about 70% were seen once. Looked up from germline, CDR1 is SGHNT and CDR2 is YENEEA. V was pared by 2 bases and J by 4 bases, with 8 bases between. This CDR3 region has 14 residues. This TCR was sampled from a woman in her thirties in good health. The chain couples TRBV11-3 to TRBJ2-2; no clear D gene. Sequenced sample: memory CD8+ T cells sorted from blood. Subset described: CD45RO+ cells pooled with CCR7-negative TemRA cells. In DNA form, the CDR3 reads TGTGCCAGCAGCTTAACCCCCCTCACCGGGGAGCTGTTTTTT. This gives the protein CASSLTPLTGELFF.